This TCR beta chain was retrieved from a study of tumor and adjacent non-tumor tissue in lung cancer. Whole-study results and caveats: Tumor repertoires had a smaller top 100 clone share than normal lung. Tumor tissue had significantly higher TCR diversity than normal lung. Higher tumor TCR diversity was associated with shorter survival.

The CDR3 loop spans 17 amino acids. From germline, CDR1 is MGHRA and CDR2 YSYEKL. RNA was extracted from bulk tissue without any cell sorting. This non-tumor lung sample came from over 3 cm beyond the tumor edge. Details on this clonotype: Its specificity is unknown. Sequence at one end of the junction differs from germline and may be a read error.

The library came from three nested PCR rounds adapted from ARM-PCR protocols. TCRdb passed the multiplex PCR reads through MiXCR, listing each CDR3 protein once. The sample lists fewer than 90,000 distinct CDR3 sequences, more than 75% seen once, with less than 25% in the top ten. This rearrangement joins TRBV4-1 to TRBJ1-1; perhaps TRBD1 as D (5 bases). This receptor was identified in a woman aged 45-59 years with non-small cell lung cancer. The specimen sequenced was distant non-tumor lung tissue. The CDR3 loop reads CAISPIPKIRGDTEAFF. CDR3 nucleotide sequence: TGCGCCATCAGCCCGATCCCCAAAATTAGAGGGGACACTGAAGCTTTCTTT.